These 3 T cell receptor beta chains came from one sample sequenced in a study of T cell responses to AZD1222 COVID-19 vaccine. Profiling relied on immunoSEQ multiplex PCR, and the TCRdb table lists in-frame clones only, not all of them. The data hold 90,000 to 120,000 clones, with approximately 88% observed a single time. The source material was peripheral blood, sampled on day 0 of AZD1222 vaccination. The receptors shown here come from an adult in good health.

This clone was seen a few times. The rearrangement links TRBV7-3 to TRBJ2-1; 8 bases map to TRBD2. Per the germline V gene, CDR1 is SGHTA and CDR2 is FQGTGA. The J segment lost 0 bases and the V segment lost 5 bases, leaving 3 bases of the junction unmatched. The CDR3 loop spans 15 amino acids. This CDR3 is CASSKRGGSYNEQFF. For the CDR3, the DNA is TGTGCCAGCAGCAAACGGGGGGGCTCCTACAATGAGCAGTTCTTC. The full variable domain, with the rest looked up from reference TRBV7-3 and TRBJ2-1, is GAGVSQTPSNKVTEKGKYVELRCDPISGHTALYWYRQSLGQGPEFLIYFQGTGAADDSGLPNDRFFAVRPEGSVSTLKIQRTERGDSAVYLCASSKRGGSYNEQFFGPGTRLTVL.

The chain is built from TRBV5-4 and TRBJ1-3, with 10 bases identical to TRBD1. Germline assignment: CDR1 SGHNT and CDR2 YYREEE (reference sequence). J was trimmed by 2 bases and V by 5 bases; bases with no gene match: 10. The length of the CDR3 is 17 residues. CDR3: CASSHPGTGETGNTIYF. DNA of the CDR3: TGTGCCAGCAGTCATCCCGGGACAGGGGAAACTGGAAACACCATATATTTT.

J is TRBJ2-7 and V is TRBV11-3, with D possibly TRBD1 on 6 matching bases. Germline lookup yields CDR1 SGHNT and CDR2 YENEEA. The CDR3 runs 14 residues. V was pared by 4 bases and J by 6 bases, with 16 bases between. The CDR3 bases are TGTGCCAGCAGCTCAGCCCTTACAGGGCGCGAGCAGTACTTC. Its protein product is CASSSALTGREQYF.